The rows below give T cell receptor beta chains drawn from one sample of a study of PD-1 blockade in classical Hodgkin lymphoma. Assay used: immunoSEQ multiplex PCR; TCRdb lists only in-frame clones, some missing. The repertoire has roughly 30,000 clones, 85% to 90% of them found once; the top ten carry about 0.22%. The sequenced sample was CD4+ T cells from blood. Receptors were obtained from a human donor with classical Hodgkin lymphoma. Both conserved end residues are part of each CDR3. Fields, in order: clone size, V gene, J gene, D gene, CDR3 protein, CDR3 DNA. D genes are given only for firm matches. For some rows the clone size is stated as once, few or many, or as a class when expanded; others skip it.

abundance: .
v_gene: TRBV21-1
j_gene: TRBJ1-2
d_gene: .
CDR3aa: CASRIFGDETNYGYTF
CDR3nt: TGTGCCAGCAGAATTTTCGGGGACGAGACTAACTATGGCTACACCTTC

abundance: .
v_gene: TRBV4-2
j_gene: TRBJ1-5
d_gene: .
CDR3aa: CASSPLGQGVNQPQHF
CDR3nt: TGTGCCAGCAGCCCACTTGGGCAGGGCGTCAATCAGCCCCAGCATTTT

abundance: .
v_gene: TRBV7-2
j_gene: TRBJ2-5
d_gene: .
CDR3aa: CASSLKVSQETQYF
CDR3nt: TGTGCCAGCAGCCTAAAGGTCTCACAAGAGACCCAGTACTTC

abundance: .
v_gene: TRBV29-1
j_gene: TRBJ2-7
d_gene: .
CDR3aa: CSVTFSYEQYF
CDR3nt: TGCAGCGTTACGTTTTCCTACGAGCAGTACTTC

abundance: once
v_gene: TRBV9
j_gene: TRBJ2-1
d_gene: .
CDR3aa: CASSVRGANEQFF
CDR3nt: TGTGCCAGCAGCGTCAGAGGGGCCAATGAGCAGTTCTTC

abundance: .
v_gene: TRBV14
j_gene: TRBJ1-3
d_gene: .
CDR3aa: CASSPLRGVEGNTIYF
CDR3nt: TGTGCCAGCAGCCCTCTAAGAGGGGTGGAAGGAAACACCATATATTTT

abundance: .
v_gene: TRBV5-1
j_gene: TRBJ1-2
d_gene: TRBD1
CDR3aa: CASSPRGQGVDYGYTF
CDR3nt: TGCGCCAGCAGCCCGAGGGGACAGGGGGTCGACTATGGCTACACCTTC

abundance: .
v_gene: TRBV6-5
j_gene: TRBJ2-7
d_gene: .
CDR3aa: CASLSSSYEQYF
CDR3nt: TGTGCCAGCCTAAGCTCCTCCTACGAGCAGTACTTC

abundance: .
v_gene: TRBV7-2
j_gene: TRBJ1-5
d_gene: .
CDR3aa: CASSLGETQPQHF
CDR3nt: TGTGCCAGCAGCTTAGGGGAGACTCAGCCCCAGCATTTT

abundance: .
v_gene: TRBV6-5
j_gene: TRBJ1-2
d_gene: TRBD1
CDR3aa: CASRLTMDRSGYTF
CDR3nt: TGTGCCAGCAGATTAACTATGGACAGGAGCGGCTACACCTTC

abundance: .
v_gene: TRBV25-1
j_gene: TRBJ2-1
d_gene: .
CDR3aa: CASSEQGLVQFF
CDR3nt: TGTGCCAGCAGTGAACAGGGTCTGGTGCAGTTCTTC

abundance: .
v_gene: TRBV5-6
j_gene: TRBJ1-3
d_gene: .
CDR3aa: CASSLVPGGGNTIYF
CDR3nt: TGTGCCAGCAGCTTGGTTCCTGGAGGGGGAAACACCATATATTTT

abundance: .
v_gene: TRBV5-1
j_gene: TRBJ1-5
d_gene: TRBD1
CDR3aa: CASSFGGTANQPQHF
CDR3nt: TGCGCCAGCAGCTTCGGAGGGACAGCTAATCAGCCCCAGCATTTT

abundance: few
v_gene: TRBV7-2
j_gene: TRBJ2-1
d_gene: TRBD2
CDR3aa: CASSLTLAGSNEQFF
CDR3nt: TGTGCCAGCAGCTTAACACTAGCGGGATCCAATGAGCAGTTCTTC

abundance: .
v_gene: TRBV6-5
j_gene: TRBJ2-3
d_gene: .
CDR3aa: CASRRGPTDTQYF
CDR3nt: TGTGCCAGCAGGCGGGGCCCCACAGATACGCAGTATTTT

abundance: once
v_gene: TRBV5-6
j_gene: TRBJ2-1
d_gene: TRBD1
CDR3aa: CASSLEGASSYNEQFF
CDR3nt: TGTGCCAGCAGCTTGGAGGGGGCCAGCTCCTACAATGAGCAGTTCTTC

abundance: .
v_gene: TRBV6-5
j_gene: TRBJ1-4
d_gene: .
CDR3aa: CASSYSGSPTNEKLFF
CDR3nt: TGTGCCAGCAGTTACTCGGGGAGCCCAACTAATGAAAAACTGTTTTTT

abundance: few
v_gene: TRBV7-2
j_gene: TRBJ2-2
d_gene: .
CDR3aa: CASSFGNTGELFF
CDR3nt: TGTGCCAGCAGCTTTGGGAACACCGGGGAGCTGTTTTTT

abundance: .
v_gene: TRBV7-9
j_gene: TRBJ1-1
d_gene: .
CDR3aa: CASSSPTDMNTEAFF
CDR3nt: TGTGCCAGCAGCTCCCCGACAGATATGAACACTGAAGCTTTCTTT

abundance: .
v_gene: TRBV9
j_gene: TRBJ2-7
d_gene: TRBD1
CDR3aa: CASSVRGLRDEQYF
CDR3nt: TGTGCCAGCAGCGTCAGGGGGCTCAGGGACGAGCAGTACTTC

abundance: .
v_gene: TRBV5-8
j_gene: TRBJ1-4
d_gene: .
CDR3aa: CASKGTLGKLFF
CDR3nt: TGTGCCAGCAAGGGGACCTTAGGAAAACTGTTTTTT

abundance: .
v_gene: TRBV7-2
j_gene: TRBJ1-2
d_gene: TRBD1
CDR3aa: CASSLTGGNYGYTF
CDR3nt: TGTGCCAGCAGCTTAACAGGGGGCAACTATGGCTACACCTTC

abundance: .
v_gene: TRBV7-2
j_gene: TRBJ2-7
d_gene: TRBD1
CDR3aa: CASSSQGADQEQYF
CDR3nt: TGTGCCAGCAGCTCACAGGGGGCGGATCAAGAGCAGTACTTC

abundance: .
v_gene: TRBV6-6
j_gene: TRBJ2-2
d_gene: TRBD1
CDR3aa: CASSYLQGPGELFF
CDR3nt: TGTGCCAGCAGTTACCTACAGGGGCCCGGGGAGCTGTTTTTT

abundance: .
v_gene: TRBV15
j_gene: TRBJ1-2
d_gene: .
CDR3aa: CATSRVRANGYTF
CDR3nt: TGTGCCACCAGCAGGGTACGGGCAAATGGCTACACCTTC

abundance: once
v_gene: TRBV7-2
j_gene: TRBJ1-4
d_gene: .
CDR3aa: CASSLTPLNEKLFF
CDR3nt: TGTGCCAGCAGCTTAACACCGCTTAATGAAAAACTGTTTTTT

abundance: .
v_gene: TRBV4-1
j_gene: TRBJ1-5
d_gene: TRBD1
CDR3aa: CASSQPGGPNQPQHF
CDR3nt: TGCGCCAGCAGCCAGCCAGGGGGCCCAAATCAGCCCCAGCATTTT

abundance: .
v_gene: TRBV27
j_gene: TRBJ1-6
d_gene: .
CDR3aa: CASSLSPGGGRGSYNSPLHF
CDR3nt: TGTGCCAGCAGTTTATCGCCAGGCGGGGGTAGGGGCTCCTATAATTCACCCCTCCACTTT

abundance: .
v_gene: TRBV30
j_gene: TRBJ2-5
d_gene: TRBD1
CDR3aa: CAWSHLLRGQGAVRREQYF
CDR3nt: TGTGCCTGGAGTCATCTCCTGAGGGGACAGGGGGCGGTAAGAAGGGAGCAGTACTTC

abundance: once
v_gene: TRBV25-1
j_gene: TRBJ1-4
d_gene: .
CDR3aa: CASGRLGEKLFF
CDR3nt: TGTGCCAGTGGCAGGCTAGGGGAAAAACTGTTTTTT

abundance: .
v_gene: TRBV11-2
j_gene: TRBJ2-5
d_gene: TRBD2
CDR3aa: CASSSVSGRYTETQYF
CDR3nt: TGTGCCAGCAGTTCCGTTAGCGGGAGATATACAGAGACCCAGTACTTC

abundance: .
v_gene: TRBV11-2
j_gene: TRBJ2-6
d_gene: TRBD1
CDR3aa: CASSLDRVYSGANVLTF
CDR3nt: TGTGCCAGCAGCCTGGACAGGGTGTACTCTGGGGCCAACGTCCTGACTTTC

abundance: .
v_gene: TRBV19
j_gene: TRBJ1-3
d_gene: TRBD1
CDR3aa: CASSRQGQVLSGNTIYF
CDR3nt: TGTGCCAGTAGTCGACAGGGACAGGTCCTCTCTGGAAACACCATATATTTT

abundance: .
v_gene: TRBV9
j_gene: TRBJ1-2
d_gene: .
CDR3aa: CASGGGVYGYTF
CDR3nt: TGTGCCAGCGGAGGGGGGGTCTATGGCTACACCTTC

abundance: .
v_gene: TRBV5-1
j_gene: TRBJ1-1
d_gene: TRBD1
CDR3aa: CASSYTDRVRTEAFF
CDR3nt: TGCGCCAGCAGCTACACCGACAGGGTAAGAACTGAAGCTTTCTTT

abundance: .
v_gene: TRBV7-3
j_gene: TRBJ2-3
d_gene: TRBD2
CDR3aa: CASSLASGGRDTQYF
CDR3nt: TGTGCCAGCAGCTTAGCCAGCGGGGGGCGGGATACGCAGTATTTT